This is a list of T cell receptor beta chains from one sample in a study of blood T cell repertoires in COVID-19. Sequenced by immunoSEQ multiplex PCR; TCRdb stores in-frame clones only, minus some. Of approximately 530,000 clones in the sample, 85% to 90% were seen once. Sequencing was carried out using peripheral blood. All receptors derive from a woman aged 50 to 60 with COVID-19, enrolled during active disease. The CDR3 runs from the conserved cysteine through the conserved F or W. D genes are given only for firm matches. Size is stated for part of the rows, as once, few or many counts, or as a class when the clone is expanded.

d_call	j_call	v_call	clone_size	cdr3_aa	cdr3_nt
.	TRBJ2-1	TRBV7-2	once	CASSLAGQINEQFF	TGTGCCAGCAGCTTAGCGGGACAAATAAATGAGCAGTTCTTC
.	TRBJ1-2	TRBV4-1	few	CASSQGGIGNYGYTF	TGCGCCAGCAGCCAAGGCGGCATAGGAAACTATGGCTACACCTTC
TRBD2	TRBJ2-3	TRBV7-3	.	CASSLRGGTTDTQYF	TGTGCCAGCAGCCTACGGGGGGGAACCACAGATACGCAGTATTTT
TRBD1	TRBJ1-1	TRBV6-6	.	CASSSPNRGKNTEAFF	TGTGCCAGCAGTTCACCTAACAGGGGAAAGAACACTGAAGCTTTCTTT
TRBD2	TRBJ2-3	TRBV19	.	CASDSGGSTDTQYF	TGTGCCAGTGATAGCGGGGGGAGCACAGATACGCAGTATTTT
.	TRBJ2-1	TRBV11-1	.	CASSPRGVRVYEQFF	TGTGCCAGCAGCCCAAGAGGCGTCAGGGTTTATGAGCAGTTCTTC
.	TRBJ1-6	TRBV20-1	.	CSASTGGQRSPLHF	TGCAGTGCTAGTACGGGGGGCCAACGATCACCCCTCCACTTT
.	TRBJ1-4	TRBV5-1	.	CASRTPSTNEKLFF	TGCGCCAGCAGGACACCCTCAACTAATGAAAAACTGTTTTTT
TRBD1	TRBJ1-5	TRBV19	.	CASSIGQGVRQPQHF	TGTGCCAGTAGTATAGGACAGGGAGTCCGTCAGCCCCAGCATTTT
.	TRBJ2-7	TRBV30	.	CAWSDTGYEQYF	TGTGCCTGGAGTGACACGGGTTACGAGCAGTACTTC
TRBD2	TRBJ2-6	TRBV5-1	.	CASSYRGSSGANVLTF	TGCGCCAGCAGCTACCGCGGGAGCTCTGGGGCCAACGTCCTGACTTTC
TRBD1	TRBJ2-4	TRBV19	.	CASSNDRGLKNIQYF	TGTGCCAGTAGCAACGACAGGGGCCTCAAAAACATTCAGTACTTC
.	TRBJ1-1	TRBV7-2	.	CASSFWTSRAEAFF	TGTGCCAGCAGCTTTTGGACGTCCAGGGCTGAAGCTTTCTTT
TRBD1	TRBJ1-2	TRBV11-2	.	CASSLERTGRGYTF	TGTGCCAGCAGCTTAGAAAGGACAGGGAGGGGCTACACCTTC
TRBD1	TRBJ1-4	TRBV10-2	.	CASSVTGTEKLFF	TGCGCCAGCAGTGTGACAGGGACTGAAAAACTGTTTTTT
.	TRBJ2-5	TRBV2	.	CASSPPGTQYF	TGTGCCAGCAGCCCCCCCGGGACCCAGTACTTC
.	TRBJ1-5	TRBV5-8	.	CASSGGSQPQHF	TGTGCCAGCAGCGGTGGGAGTCAGCCCCAGCATTTT
.	TRBJ1-6	TRBV6-1	.	CASSEGRGFYNSPLHF	TGTGCCAGCAGTGAAGGCAGGGGATTCTATAATTCACCCCTCCACTTT
TRBD1	TRBJ1-2	TRBV30	.	CAWASGGPWYGYTF	TGTGCCTGGGCGTCAGGGGGGCCTTGGTATGGCTACACCTTC
.	TRBJ2-3	TRBV30	.	CAWDTGNKADTQYF	TGTGCCTGGGATACAGGGAATAAGGCAGATACGCAGTATTTT
TRBD2	TRBJ2-3	TRBV5-1	.	CASSPGTSGGTDTQYF	TGCGCCAGCAGCCCAGGGACTAGCGGGGGCACAGATACGCAGTATTTT
.	TRBJ2-7	TRBV2	.	CASSELRSSYEQYF	TGTGCCAGCAGTGAGCTGAGGAGCTCCTACGAGCAGTACTTC